This passage covers 20 T cell receptor beta chains from one sample sequenced in a study of shared clonotypes between healthy human individuals. Libraries were prepared by immunoSEQ multiplex PCR; TCRdb keeps only in-frame clonotypes and omits some of them. The sample yields 2.3 million or so clones, just over 90% seen once. Sequenced input: naive CD4+ T cells from PBMCs. The subset was: CD45RA+ positively selected. The receptors here all came from a young man in good health. Some clones in this sample may be carry-over from other donors' samples.

V is TRBV6-5 and J is TRBJ1-2; D possibly corresponds to TRBD1 (5 bases). The CDR3 extends over 13 amino acids. V was trimmed by 6 bases and J by 4 bases, leaving 12 bases between them. Germline CDR1 reads MNHEY; CDR2 reads SVGAGI. The CDR3 reads CASSSGRSYGYTF. For the CDR3, the DNA is TGTGCCAGCAGCTCGGGACGGAGCTATGGCTACACCTTC.

About this clone itself: Other nucleotide sequences in the sample specify the same CDR3. The genes are TRBV7-2 and TRBJ2-7; D not certain. Germline CDR1 and CDR2: SGHTA and FQGNSA. Trimming took 2 bases from V and 2 from J, leaving 7 bases between them. The CDR3 is made up of 13 amino acids. For the CDR3, the DNA is TGTGCCAGCAGCTTAAGTCTCGCCTACGAGCAGTACTTC. Residues: CASSLSLAYEQYF. The entire variable domain, with the rest obtained from reference TRBV7-2 and TRBJ2-7, is as follows: GAGVSQSPSNKVTEKGKDVELRCDPISGHTALYWYRQSLGQGLEFLIYFQGNSAPDKSGLPSDRFSAERTGGSVSTLTIQRTQQEDSAVYLCASSLSLAYEQYFGPGTRLTVT.

A few counts support this clone. This chain connects TRBV2 to TRBJ1-1, with a weak D call TRBD1 (5 bases). The CDR3 is made up of 13 amino acids. V was cut by 6 bases and J by 0 bases, with 8 bases left in between. CDR1 and CDR2 (germline): SNHLY, FYNNEI. The CDR3: CASRGRVNTEAFF. Here the CDR3 DNA reads TGTGCCAGCAGAGGCAGGGTGAACACTGAAGCTTTCTTT. Full variable domain (rest looked up from reference TRBV2 and TRBJ1-1): EPEVTQTPSHQVTQMGQEVILRCVPISNHLYFYWYRQILGQKVEFLVSFYNNEISEKSEIFDDQFSVERPDGSNFTLKIRSTKLEDSAMYFCASRGRVNTEAFFGQGTRLTVV.

The chain has TRBV9 and TRBJ1-5; the match to TRBD1 covers 7 bases. With 0 bases clipped from V and 7 bases from J, the junction kept 1 base outside the gene matches. The CDR3 is 13 amino acids. Germline values: CDR1 SGDLS, CDR2 YYNGEE. The DNA for the CDR3 is TGTGCCAGCAGCGTAGAGGGGGCACAGCCCCAGCATTTT. Its translation: CASSVEGAQPQHF.

The J gene is TRBJ2-7, the V gene TRBV20-1; no clear D. The CDR3 is 11 residues long. The V end lost 6 bases, the J end lost 6 bases, and 12 bases lay between the germline ends. Looked up from germline, CDR1 is DFQATT and CDR2 is SNEGSKA (reference sequence). The CDR3 reads CSADELGEQYF. CDR3 DNA: TGCAGTGCGGACGAGCTGGGCGAGCAGTACTTC.

V is TRBV10-3 and J is TRBJ2-1; 8 bases map to TRBD2. J gave up 4 bases and V 4 bases, and 15 bases lay outside the gene matches. This CDR3 is built from 18 residues. From germline, CDR1 is ENHRY and CDR2 SYGVKD. The CDR3 DNA is TGTGCCATCAGTGGGACTAGCCCGATGGCATGGTCATACAATGAGCAGTTCTTC. This translates into CAISGTSPMAWSYNEQFF.

The chain uses TRBV7-6 and TRBJ2-1, with 7 bases lining up with TRBD2. Looked up from germline, CDR1 is SGHVS and CDR2 is FNYEAQ. The CDR3 is 14 residues long. V lost 5 bases and J lost 5; bases outside the gene matches: 6. In DNA, the CDR3 is TGTGCCAGCAGCCTTCAGCTAGCGGACAATGAGCAGTTCTTC. Translated: CASSLQLADNEQFF.

This clone has only one observation. In the same sample, other DNA sequences code for this CDR3. The chain couples TRBV14 to TRBJ2-1; D not resolved. The CDR3 is 11 residues long. Germline V CDR1 and CDR2: SGHDN, FVKESK. V lost 3 bases and J 10 bases, leaving 7 bases between the germline ends. CDR3 sequence (DNA): TGTGCCAGCAGCCAGCGTGGGGAGCAGTTCTTC. It is translated as CASSQRGEQFF. The variable domain in full, completed from reference TRBV14 and TRBJ2-1, reads EAGVTQFPSHSVIEKGQTVTLRCDPISGHDNLYWYRRVMGKEIKFLLHFVKESKQDESGMPNNRFLAERTGGTYSTLKVQPAELEDSGVYFCASSQRGEQFFGPGTRLTVL.

This sequence joins TRBV7-8 and TRBJ2-3; the D gene is possibly TRBD1 (6 bases). Trimming took 0 bases from V and 4 from J, leaving 14 bases between them. Germline CDR1 is SGHVS and CDR2 is FQNEAQ. This CDR3 comprises 16 residues. Here the CDR3 reads CASSLALVRGADTQYF. Written as DNA, the CDR3 is TGTGCCAGCAGCTTAGCGCTTGTCAGGGGCGCAGATACGCAGTATTTT.

On this clone: The sample holds other DNA sequences that translate to the same CDR3. The genes are TRBV28 and TRBJ2-7, with a possible D match to TRBD1 (7 bases). The length of the CDR3 is 14 residues. The V end was cut by 7 bases, the J end by 4 bases, with 17 bases between. Germline V CDR1 and CDR2: MDHEN, SYDVKM. CDR3 coding DNA: TGTGCCAGCACCCCAGGGGGGTTTGTGTACGAGCAGTACTTC. Protein product: CASTPGGFVYEQYF.

This chain connects TRBV19 to TRBJ1-2; D may be TRBD1 (5 bases). Germline values: CDR1 LNHDA, CDR2 SQIVND (reference sequence). Deletions cut 5 bases from V and 0 bases from J, with 16 bases between. CDR3 length: 16 amino acids. CDR3 loop: CASSSKRDGANYGYTF. CDR3 sequence (DNA): TGTGCCAGTAGTTCCAAGCGGGACGGAGCTAACTATGGCTACACCTTC. Complete variable domain (other parts from reference TRBV19 and TRBJ1-2): DGGITQSPKYLFRKEGQNVTLSCEQNLNHDAMYWYRQDPGQGLRLIYYSQIVNDFQKGDIAEGYSVSREKKESFPLTVTSAQKNPTAFYLCASSSKRDGANYGYTFGSGTRLTVV.

This chain connects TRBV18 to TRBJ1-2; D call uncertain. CDR1 and CDR2 from the germline V gene are KGHSH and LQKENI. The CDR3 has 15 residues. V was shortened by 3 bases and J by 4 bases, with 15 bases between the two germline ends. The CDR3 coding sequence is TGTGCCAGCTCACCCCCGGGAGAATGGACCTATGGCTACACCTTC. Its protein product is CASSPPGEWTYGYTF. The whole variable domain, remainder taken from reference TRBV18 and TRBJ1-2, is NAGVMQNPRHLVRRRGQEARLRCSPMKGHSHVYWYRQLPEEGLKFMVYLQKENIIDESGMPKERFSAEFPKEGPSILRIQQVVRGDSAAYFCASSPPGEWTYGYTFGSGTRLTVV.

This clone was recorded once. J is TRBJ2-7 and V is TRBV29-1; the D call may be TRBD1 or TRBD2 (5 bases each). The V end was cut by 7 bases, the J end by 5 bases, with 12 bases between. CDR3 size: 11 residues. Germline V gene sequence: CDR1 SQVTM, CDR2 ANQGSEA. CDR3: CSGTLGDEQYF. The CDR3 nucleotides are TGCAGCGGAACGTTGGGGGACGAGCAGTACTTC.

The V gene is TRBV5-4, the J gene TRBJ2-2; 9 bases are shared with TRBD2. Germline lookup yields CDR1 SGHNT and CDR2 YYREEE (reference sequence). V lost 4 bases to trimming and J lost 6 bases; unmatched junction nucleotides: 13. The CDR3 totals 17 residues. The CDR3 region is CASSPTYSGSTAGELFF. As DNA, the CDR3 is TGTGCCAGCAGCCCAACCTATAGCGGGAGCACCGCCGGGGAGCTGTTTTTT. The variable domain in full, with the rest retrieved from reference TRBV5-4 and TRBJ2-2, is ETGVTQSPTHLIKTRGQQVTLRCSSQSGHNTVSWYQQALGQGPQFIFQYYREEENGRGNFPPRFSGLQFPNYSSELNVNALELDDSALYLCASSPTYSGSTAGELFFGEGSRLTVL.

The CDR3 DNA reads TGTGCCAGCAGCTTAGATATCGCTAGCGGGAGGAGAGAGACCCAGTACTTC. This gives the protein CASSLDIASGRRETQYF. J is TRBJ2-5 and V is TRBV11-2; TRBD2 aligns across 11 bases. This CDR3 contains 17 residues. Unmatched junction bases numbered 7, after V lost 0 bases and J lost 4 bases. The germline CDR1 and CDR2 sequences are SGHAT and FQNNGV.

J is TRBJ1-4 and V is TRBV6-5; no firm D call. V lost 8 bases, J lost 5 bases, and 9 bases lay in between. Germline V gene sequence: CDR1 MNHEY, CDR2 SVGAGI. This CDR3 is 12 amino acids long. CDR3 protein: CASRRANEKLFF. CDR3 nucleotides: TGTGCCAGCCGGAGGGCGAATGAAAAACTGTTTTTT.

CDR3 sequence: CASSFTTAGTGGSEQYF. CDR3 nucleotide sequence: TGTGCCAGCAGCTTCACCACAGCCGGGACAGGGGGCAGCGAGCAGTACTTC. The chain employs TRBV7-8 and TRBJ2-7; 12 positions agree with TRBD1. This CDR3 is 17 amino acids long. Germline CDR1 SGHVS, CDR2 FQNEAQ. V dropped 3 bases and J dropped 6; count of bases not matched to a gene: 12.

The chain is built from TRBV6-6 and TRBJ2-1; possibly TRBD2 for D (7 bases). Germline V gene data show CDR1 as MNHNY and CDR2 as SVGAGI (reference sequence). Trimming shortened V by 5 bases and J by 13 bases, and 24 bases separated the two germline ends. This CDR3 is 15 amino acids long. The CDR3 is CASSDVRGGPQEQFF. CDR3 bases: TGTGCCAGCAGTGATGTCAGGGGAGGGCCCCAGGAACAGTTCTTC.

The genes are TRBV9 and TRBJ1-2, with D possibly matching TRBD1 (6 bases). Germline CDR1 and CDR2: SGDLS and YYNGEE. Trimming shortened V by 10 bases and J by 4 bases, and 20 bases separated the two germline ends. The CDR3 contains 14 residues. CDR3 sequence reads: CASTGTPNSYGYTF. The CDR3 nucleotides read TGTGCCTCCACCGGGACACCTAATAGCTATGGCTACACCTTC.

The rearrangement links TRBV4-2 to TRBJ1-1; D uncertain. The CDR3 extends over 13 amino acids. Germline CDR1 is LGHNA and CDR2 is YNFKEQ. Trimming left V 5 bases short and J 5 bases short, with 12 bases between. The CDR3 DNA follows: TGTGCCAGCAGCTCAAGGGCAGAGACTGAAGCTTTCTTT. This translates into CASSSRAETEAFF.